The rows below give T cell receptor beta chains drawn from one sample of a study of cytomegalovirus exposure and HLA in healthy donors. Assay used: immunoSEQ multiplex PCR; TCRdb lists only in-frame clones, some missing. Of about 160,000 clones in the sample, roughly 82% were seen once. Specimen: PBMCs. The receptor set was obtained from a middle-aged man in good health and CMV-seropositive. The CDR3 runs from the conserved cysteine through the conserved F or W. Each record gives: J gene, D gene, CDR3 length, clone size, V gene, CDR3 protein, CDR3 DNA. The D gene is left open where the match is weak. The size entry is marked missing in some rows and otherwise reads once, few, many or a size class.

>TRBJ2-1|-|12|-|TRBV30
CAWSVRGSEQFF
TGTGCCTGGAGTGTACGTGGGAGTGAGCAGTTCTTC
>TRBJ1-3|TRBD1|14|-|TRBV29-1
CSVGQRRSGNTIYF
TGCAGCGTGGGACAGCGCCGCTCTGGAAACACCATATATTTT
>TRBJ2-1|TRBD2|14|-|TRBV10-3
CAIKAGGSYNEQFF
TGTGCCATCAAAGCGGGGGGATCCTACAATGAGCAGTTCTTC
>TRBJ1-1|-|14|-|TRBV5-1
CASSLGSGNTEAFF
TGCGCCAGCAGCTTGGGATCGGGGAACACTGAAGCTTTCTTT
>TRBJ1-6|-|9|-|TRBV28
CASSPPLHF
TGTGCCAGCAGCCCTCCCCTCCACTTT
>TRBJ2-1|-|15|-|TRBV4-3
CASSQDSGVGNEQFF
TGCGCCAGCAGCCAAGATTCGGGTGTCGGCAATGAGCAGTTCTTC
>TRBJ2-7|-|14|-|TRBV5-7
CASSLEFLGDEQYF
TGTGCCAGCAGCTTGGAATTTCTCGGAGACGAGCAGTACTTC
>TRBJ2-3|TRBD2|14|-|TRBV5-1
CASSFQGLTDTQYF
TGCGCCAGCAGCTTTCAGGGACTAACAGATACGCAGTATTTT
>TRBJ2-7|-|15|-|TRBV6-5
CASRERRWGVYEQYF
TGTGCCAGCAGGGAACGGAGGTGGGGGGTTTACGAGCAGTACTTC
>TRBJ2-7|-|12|-|TRBV19
CASGDRSYEQYF
TGTGCCAGTGGCGACAGGTCCTACGAGCAGTACTTC
>TRBJ2-1|TRBD1|15|-|TRBV5-5
CASSIAGGSYNEQFF
TGTGCCAGCAGCATAGCAGGGGGTTCCTACAATGAGCAGTTCTTC
>TRBJ2-7|-|14|few|TRBV5-5
CASSYGTHGYEQYF
TGTGCCAGCAGCTACGGGACTCACGGCTACGAGCAGTACTTC
>TRBJ2-7|TRBD2|14|-|TRBV28
CASSLASGNDEQYF
TGTGCCAGCAGTTTAGCTAGCGGGAATGACGAGCAGTACTTC
>TRBJ2-4|TRBD1|18|-|TRBV15
CATSRDLTQGVAKNIQYF
TGTGCCACCAGCAGAGATCTGACGCAGGGGGTCGCCAAAAACATTCAGTACTTC
>TRBJ2-3|TRBD2|16|-|TRBV9
CASSAPGGFSTDTQYF
TGTGCCAGCAGCGCTCCCGGGGGGTTTAGCACAGATACGCAGTATTTT
>TRBJ2-5|TRBD1|15|-|TRBV5-6
CASSLGDRKPETQYF
TGTGCCAGCAGCTTGGGGGACAGGAAGCCAGAGACCCAGTACTTC
>TRBJ2-7|TRBD2|17|-|TRBV7-2
CASSLGTWTSGGFEQYF
TGTGCCAGCAGCTTAGGGACGTGGACTAGCGGGGGGTTCGAGCAGTACTTC
>TRBJ1-4|TRBD1|14|once|TRBV2
CASSLDRVDEKLFF
TGTGCCAGCAGTCTTGACAGGGTCGATGAAAAACTGTTTTTT
>TRBJ2-7|-|13|-|TRBV7-9
CASSLNQGYEQYF
TGTGCCAGCAGCTTAAATCAGGGCTACGAGCAGTACTTC
>TRBJ1-2|TRBD1|14|-|TRBV5-8
CASSLRQGARGYTF
TGTGCCAGCAGCTTGCGACAGGGGGCGAGAGGCTACACCTTC
>TRBJ2-2|TRBD2|15|many|TRBV27
CASSPGLAGVGELFF
TGTGCCAGCAGTCCTGGACTAGCGGGAGTCGGGGAGCTGTTTTTT
>TRBJ2-7|TRBD1|15|medium-sized|TRBV7-7
CASSPYQGQGPEQYF
TGTGCTAGCAGCCCTTACCAAGGACAGGGACCCGAGCAGTACTTC
>TRBJ1-6|-|16|-|TRBV7-2
CASSLEQVSYNSPLHF
TGTGCCAGCAGCCTGGAACAGGTCTCCTATAATTCACCCCTCCACTTT
>TRBJ2-7|-|13|-|TRBV11-2
CASSLGDIYEQYF
TGTGCCAGCAGCTTAGGCGACATCTACGAGCAGTACTTC
>TRBJ1-3|-|12|-|TRBV19
CASIGPGDTIYF
TGTGCCAGTATCGGACCGGGAGACACCATATATTTT
>TRBJ1-3|-|15|-|TRBV10-3
CAISESGGNENTIYF
TGTGCCATCAGTGAGTCTGGGGGCAATGAAAACACCATATATTTT
>TRBJ2-7|TRBD1|14|-|TRBV7-2
CASSLVGQGYEQYF
TGTGCCAGCAGCTTAGTGGGACAGGGCTACGAGCAGTACTTC
>TRBJ2-3|-|16|-|TRBV9
CASSVAGLPSTDTQYF
TGTGCCAGCAGCGTAGCTGGACTACCTAGCACAGATACGCAGTATTTT
>TRBJ1-2|-|13|-|TRBV5-5
CASSSGLNYGYTF
TGTGCCAGCAGCTCGGGACTGAATTATGGCTACACCTTC
>TRBJ2-7|TRBD2|13|-|TRBV27
CASSPSGGYEQYF
TGTGCCAGCAGTCCCTCGGGGGGCTACGAGCAGTACTTC
>TRBJ2-1|-|15|-|TRBV7-2
CASSFLGDSYNEQFF
TGTGCCAGCAGCTTTTTGGGAGATTCCTACAATGAGCAGTTCTTC
>TRBJ1-1|TRBD1|15|-|TRBV27
CASSLSRQGPTEAFF
TGTGCCAGCAGTTTATCGCGACAGGGACCCACTGAAGCTTTCTTT
>TRBJ2-5|-|13|-|TRBV4-3
CASSIGMTETQYF
TGCGCCAGCAGTATCGGGATGACAGAGACCCAGTACTTC
>TRBJ2-7|TRBD2|15|-|TRBV9
CASSEGLAGTYEQYF
TGTGCCAGCAGCGAGGGACTAGCGGGGACCTACGAGCAGTACTTC
>TRBJ1-2|-|15|-|TRBV2
CASTAARTANYGYTF
TGTGCCAGCACTGCGGCCCGGACAGCAAACTATGGCTACACCTTC
>TRBJ1-5|-|15|-|TRBV7-2
CASSLSGEGNQPQHF
TGTGCCAGCAGCTTATCTGGGGAGGGCAATCAGCCCCAGCATTTT
>TRBJ1-3|-|16|-|TRBV5-1
CASSLAGGERGNTIYF
TGCGCCAGCAGCTTGGCCGGGGGGGAGCGAGGAAACACCATATATTTT
>TRBJ1-1|TRBD1|19|-|TRBV2
CASSGDSYLGEPTNTEAFF
TGTGCCAGCAGTGGGGACAGCTACCTCGGGGAACCCACGAACACTGAAGCTTTCTTT
>TRBJ1-6|-|15|-|TRBV9
CASSVGTAWSSPLHF
TGTGCCAGCAGCGTAGGGACAGCATGGAGTTCACCCCTCCACTTT
>TRBJ2-7|-|16|-|TRBV4-3
CASSQTAGALLYEQYF
TGCGCCAGCAGCCAGACTGCGGGGGCCCTTCTCTACGAGCAGTACTTC
>TRBJ2-7|-|14|-|TRBV5-4
CASSRLDRIGEQYF
TGTGCCAGCAGCCGCCTCGACAGGATTGGCGAGCAGTACTTC
>TRBJ2-2|-|15|-|TRBV4-3
CASSHDSVHTGELFF
TGCGCCAGCAGCCACGATTCAGTCCACACCGGGGAGCTGTTTTTT
>TRBJ2-2|TRBD1|18|-|TRBV28
CASSRTSLRQGNTGELFF
TGTGCCAGCAGCCGAACCTCATTACGACAGGGGAACACCGGGGAGCTGTTTTTT
>TRBJ2-1|TRBD2|17|once|TRBV7-9
CASSPGLAGGVWNEQFF
TGTGCCAGCAGCCCCGGACTAGCGGGAGGGGTGTGGAATGAGCAGTTCTTC
>TRBJ2-7|TRBD1|13|few|TRBV5-8
CASSVGTDYEQYF
TGTGCCAGCAGTGTTGGGACAGACTACGAGCAGTACTTC